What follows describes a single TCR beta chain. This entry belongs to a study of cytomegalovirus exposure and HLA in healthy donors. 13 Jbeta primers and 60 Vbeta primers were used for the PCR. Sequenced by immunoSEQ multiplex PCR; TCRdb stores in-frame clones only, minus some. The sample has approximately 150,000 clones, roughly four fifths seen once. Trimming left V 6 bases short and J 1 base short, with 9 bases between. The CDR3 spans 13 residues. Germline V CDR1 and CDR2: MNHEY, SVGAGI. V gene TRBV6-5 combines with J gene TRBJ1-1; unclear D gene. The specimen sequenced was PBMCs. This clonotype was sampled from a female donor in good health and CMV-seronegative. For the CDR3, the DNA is TGTGCCAGCAGGCTTCTAAGGAACACTGAAGCTTTCTTT. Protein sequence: CASRLLRNTEAFF.